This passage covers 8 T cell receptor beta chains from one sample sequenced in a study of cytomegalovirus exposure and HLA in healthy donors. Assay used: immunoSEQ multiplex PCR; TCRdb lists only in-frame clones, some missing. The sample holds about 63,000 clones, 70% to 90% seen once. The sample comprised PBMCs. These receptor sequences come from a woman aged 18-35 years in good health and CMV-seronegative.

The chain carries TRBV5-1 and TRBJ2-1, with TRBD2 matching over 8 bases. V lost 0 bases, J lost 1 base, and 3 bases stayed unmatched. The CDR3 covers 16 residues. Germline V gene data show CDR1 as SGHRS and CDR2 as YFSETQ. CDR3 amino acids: CASSLVLAGSYNEQFF. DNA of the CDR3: TGCGCCAGCAGCTTGGTCTTAGCGGGATCCTACAATGAGCAGTTCTTC.

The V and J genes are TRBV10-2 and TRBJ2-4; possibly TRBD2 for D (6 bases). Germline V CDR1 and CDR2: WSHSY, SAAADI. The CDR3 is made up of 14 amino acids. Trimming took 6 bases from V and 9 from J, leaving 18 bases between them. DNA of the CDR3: TGCGCCAGCAGCGAACCGGGACTCCCAAGCATTCAGTACTTC. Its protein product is CASSEPGLPSIQYF.

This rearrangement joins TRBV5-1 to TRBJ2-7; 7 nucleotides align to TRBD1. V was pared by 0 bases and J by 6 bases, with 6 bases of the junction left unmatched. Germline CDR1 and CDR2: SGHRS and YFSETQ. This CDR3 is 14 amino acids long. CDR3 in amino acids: CASSLDRGTGEQYF. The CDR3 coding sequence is TGCGCCAGCAGCTTGGACAGGGGAACGGGCGAGCAGTACTTC.

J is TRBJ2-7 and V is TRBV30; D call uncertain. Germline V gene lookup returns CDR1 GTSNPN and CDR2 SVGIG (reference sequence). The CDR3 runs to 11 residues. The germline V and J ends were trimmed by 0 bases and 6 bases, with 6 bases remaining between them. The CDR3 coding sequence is TGTGCCTGGAGTGTTTACGGCGAGCAGTACTTC. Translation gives CAWSVYGEQYF.

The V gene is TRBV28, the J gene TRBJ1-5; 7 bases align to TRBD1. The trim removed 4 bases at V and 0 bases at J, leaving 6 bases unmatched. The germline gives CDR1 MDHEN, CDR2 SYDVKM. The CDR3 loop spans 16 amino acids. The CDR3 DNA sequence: TGTGCCAGCAGTTATCCGGGACAGAGTAGCAATCAGCCCCAGCATTTT. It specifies CASSYPGQSSNQPQHF. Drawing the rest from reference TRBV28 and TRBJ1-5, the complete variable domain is DVKVTQSSRYLVKRTGEKVFLECVQDMDHENMFWYRQDPGLGLRLIYFSYDVKMKEKGDIPEGYSVSREKKERFSLILESASTNQTSMYLCASSYPGQSSNQPQHFGDGTRLSIL.

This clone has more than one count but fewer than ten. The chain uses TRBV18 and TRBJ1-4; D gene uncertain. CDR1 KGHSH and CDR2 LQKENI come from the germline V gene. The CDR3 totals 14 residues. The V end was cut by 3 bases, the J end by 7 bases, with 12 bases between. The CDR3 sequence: CASSPYGVGEKLFF. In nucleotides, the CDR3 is TGTGCCAGCTCACCTTACGGGGTCGGTGAAAAACTGTTTTTT.

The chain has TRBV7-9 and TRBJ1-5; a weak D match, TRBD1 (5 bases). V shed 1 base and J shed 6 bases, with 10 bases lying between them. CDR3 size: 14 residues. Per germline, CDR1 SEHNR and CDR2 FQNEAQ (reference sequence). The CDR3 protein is CASSLEGSPQPQHF. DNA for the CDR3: TGTGCCAGCAGCTTAGAGGGGTCCCCTCAGCCCCAGCATTTT.

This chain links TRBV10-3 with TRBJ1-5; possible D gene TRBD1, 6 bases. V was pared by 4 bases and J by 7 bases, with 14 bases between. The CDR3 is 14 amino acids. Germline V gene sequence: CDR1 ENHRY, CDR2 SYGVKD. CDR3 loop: CAISAHRVGQPQHF. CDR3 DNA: TGTGCCATCAGTGCCCACAGGGTAGGACAGCCCCAGCATTTT.